This T cell receptor beta chain was identified during a study of blood T cell repertoires in COVID-19. Study-wide background: Material from acute and convalescent COVID-19 was sourced from the United States, Italy and Spain. PBMCs, B-cell-depleted T cells, or T cells were the source of the cDNA or gDNA that made up the material.

Per the authors' pipeline: Amplifying reference gene primers gave estimates of nucleated cell counts. This table comes from immunoSEQ multiplex PCR, and its TCRdb copy is limited to in-frame clones, with some not included. V, J and clone size were drawn from that table, and D and trimming were deduced from the DNA. The profile shows over 55,000 clones, roughly 82% of them singletons. Germline values: CDR1 SNHLY, CDR2 FYNNEI. V gave up 8 bases and J gave up 2 bases; unmatched junction bases: 4. This CDR3 spans 13 amino acids. The sequence was obtained from a woman aged 80 or over with acute or convalescent COVID-19. This chain connects TRBV2 to TRBJ2-7; 9 nucleotides align to TRBD1. What was sequenced was peripheral blood. The CDR3 coding sequence is TGTGCCAGCGGACAGGGGATTCCCTACGAGCAGTACTTC. Residues: CASGQGIPYEQYF.